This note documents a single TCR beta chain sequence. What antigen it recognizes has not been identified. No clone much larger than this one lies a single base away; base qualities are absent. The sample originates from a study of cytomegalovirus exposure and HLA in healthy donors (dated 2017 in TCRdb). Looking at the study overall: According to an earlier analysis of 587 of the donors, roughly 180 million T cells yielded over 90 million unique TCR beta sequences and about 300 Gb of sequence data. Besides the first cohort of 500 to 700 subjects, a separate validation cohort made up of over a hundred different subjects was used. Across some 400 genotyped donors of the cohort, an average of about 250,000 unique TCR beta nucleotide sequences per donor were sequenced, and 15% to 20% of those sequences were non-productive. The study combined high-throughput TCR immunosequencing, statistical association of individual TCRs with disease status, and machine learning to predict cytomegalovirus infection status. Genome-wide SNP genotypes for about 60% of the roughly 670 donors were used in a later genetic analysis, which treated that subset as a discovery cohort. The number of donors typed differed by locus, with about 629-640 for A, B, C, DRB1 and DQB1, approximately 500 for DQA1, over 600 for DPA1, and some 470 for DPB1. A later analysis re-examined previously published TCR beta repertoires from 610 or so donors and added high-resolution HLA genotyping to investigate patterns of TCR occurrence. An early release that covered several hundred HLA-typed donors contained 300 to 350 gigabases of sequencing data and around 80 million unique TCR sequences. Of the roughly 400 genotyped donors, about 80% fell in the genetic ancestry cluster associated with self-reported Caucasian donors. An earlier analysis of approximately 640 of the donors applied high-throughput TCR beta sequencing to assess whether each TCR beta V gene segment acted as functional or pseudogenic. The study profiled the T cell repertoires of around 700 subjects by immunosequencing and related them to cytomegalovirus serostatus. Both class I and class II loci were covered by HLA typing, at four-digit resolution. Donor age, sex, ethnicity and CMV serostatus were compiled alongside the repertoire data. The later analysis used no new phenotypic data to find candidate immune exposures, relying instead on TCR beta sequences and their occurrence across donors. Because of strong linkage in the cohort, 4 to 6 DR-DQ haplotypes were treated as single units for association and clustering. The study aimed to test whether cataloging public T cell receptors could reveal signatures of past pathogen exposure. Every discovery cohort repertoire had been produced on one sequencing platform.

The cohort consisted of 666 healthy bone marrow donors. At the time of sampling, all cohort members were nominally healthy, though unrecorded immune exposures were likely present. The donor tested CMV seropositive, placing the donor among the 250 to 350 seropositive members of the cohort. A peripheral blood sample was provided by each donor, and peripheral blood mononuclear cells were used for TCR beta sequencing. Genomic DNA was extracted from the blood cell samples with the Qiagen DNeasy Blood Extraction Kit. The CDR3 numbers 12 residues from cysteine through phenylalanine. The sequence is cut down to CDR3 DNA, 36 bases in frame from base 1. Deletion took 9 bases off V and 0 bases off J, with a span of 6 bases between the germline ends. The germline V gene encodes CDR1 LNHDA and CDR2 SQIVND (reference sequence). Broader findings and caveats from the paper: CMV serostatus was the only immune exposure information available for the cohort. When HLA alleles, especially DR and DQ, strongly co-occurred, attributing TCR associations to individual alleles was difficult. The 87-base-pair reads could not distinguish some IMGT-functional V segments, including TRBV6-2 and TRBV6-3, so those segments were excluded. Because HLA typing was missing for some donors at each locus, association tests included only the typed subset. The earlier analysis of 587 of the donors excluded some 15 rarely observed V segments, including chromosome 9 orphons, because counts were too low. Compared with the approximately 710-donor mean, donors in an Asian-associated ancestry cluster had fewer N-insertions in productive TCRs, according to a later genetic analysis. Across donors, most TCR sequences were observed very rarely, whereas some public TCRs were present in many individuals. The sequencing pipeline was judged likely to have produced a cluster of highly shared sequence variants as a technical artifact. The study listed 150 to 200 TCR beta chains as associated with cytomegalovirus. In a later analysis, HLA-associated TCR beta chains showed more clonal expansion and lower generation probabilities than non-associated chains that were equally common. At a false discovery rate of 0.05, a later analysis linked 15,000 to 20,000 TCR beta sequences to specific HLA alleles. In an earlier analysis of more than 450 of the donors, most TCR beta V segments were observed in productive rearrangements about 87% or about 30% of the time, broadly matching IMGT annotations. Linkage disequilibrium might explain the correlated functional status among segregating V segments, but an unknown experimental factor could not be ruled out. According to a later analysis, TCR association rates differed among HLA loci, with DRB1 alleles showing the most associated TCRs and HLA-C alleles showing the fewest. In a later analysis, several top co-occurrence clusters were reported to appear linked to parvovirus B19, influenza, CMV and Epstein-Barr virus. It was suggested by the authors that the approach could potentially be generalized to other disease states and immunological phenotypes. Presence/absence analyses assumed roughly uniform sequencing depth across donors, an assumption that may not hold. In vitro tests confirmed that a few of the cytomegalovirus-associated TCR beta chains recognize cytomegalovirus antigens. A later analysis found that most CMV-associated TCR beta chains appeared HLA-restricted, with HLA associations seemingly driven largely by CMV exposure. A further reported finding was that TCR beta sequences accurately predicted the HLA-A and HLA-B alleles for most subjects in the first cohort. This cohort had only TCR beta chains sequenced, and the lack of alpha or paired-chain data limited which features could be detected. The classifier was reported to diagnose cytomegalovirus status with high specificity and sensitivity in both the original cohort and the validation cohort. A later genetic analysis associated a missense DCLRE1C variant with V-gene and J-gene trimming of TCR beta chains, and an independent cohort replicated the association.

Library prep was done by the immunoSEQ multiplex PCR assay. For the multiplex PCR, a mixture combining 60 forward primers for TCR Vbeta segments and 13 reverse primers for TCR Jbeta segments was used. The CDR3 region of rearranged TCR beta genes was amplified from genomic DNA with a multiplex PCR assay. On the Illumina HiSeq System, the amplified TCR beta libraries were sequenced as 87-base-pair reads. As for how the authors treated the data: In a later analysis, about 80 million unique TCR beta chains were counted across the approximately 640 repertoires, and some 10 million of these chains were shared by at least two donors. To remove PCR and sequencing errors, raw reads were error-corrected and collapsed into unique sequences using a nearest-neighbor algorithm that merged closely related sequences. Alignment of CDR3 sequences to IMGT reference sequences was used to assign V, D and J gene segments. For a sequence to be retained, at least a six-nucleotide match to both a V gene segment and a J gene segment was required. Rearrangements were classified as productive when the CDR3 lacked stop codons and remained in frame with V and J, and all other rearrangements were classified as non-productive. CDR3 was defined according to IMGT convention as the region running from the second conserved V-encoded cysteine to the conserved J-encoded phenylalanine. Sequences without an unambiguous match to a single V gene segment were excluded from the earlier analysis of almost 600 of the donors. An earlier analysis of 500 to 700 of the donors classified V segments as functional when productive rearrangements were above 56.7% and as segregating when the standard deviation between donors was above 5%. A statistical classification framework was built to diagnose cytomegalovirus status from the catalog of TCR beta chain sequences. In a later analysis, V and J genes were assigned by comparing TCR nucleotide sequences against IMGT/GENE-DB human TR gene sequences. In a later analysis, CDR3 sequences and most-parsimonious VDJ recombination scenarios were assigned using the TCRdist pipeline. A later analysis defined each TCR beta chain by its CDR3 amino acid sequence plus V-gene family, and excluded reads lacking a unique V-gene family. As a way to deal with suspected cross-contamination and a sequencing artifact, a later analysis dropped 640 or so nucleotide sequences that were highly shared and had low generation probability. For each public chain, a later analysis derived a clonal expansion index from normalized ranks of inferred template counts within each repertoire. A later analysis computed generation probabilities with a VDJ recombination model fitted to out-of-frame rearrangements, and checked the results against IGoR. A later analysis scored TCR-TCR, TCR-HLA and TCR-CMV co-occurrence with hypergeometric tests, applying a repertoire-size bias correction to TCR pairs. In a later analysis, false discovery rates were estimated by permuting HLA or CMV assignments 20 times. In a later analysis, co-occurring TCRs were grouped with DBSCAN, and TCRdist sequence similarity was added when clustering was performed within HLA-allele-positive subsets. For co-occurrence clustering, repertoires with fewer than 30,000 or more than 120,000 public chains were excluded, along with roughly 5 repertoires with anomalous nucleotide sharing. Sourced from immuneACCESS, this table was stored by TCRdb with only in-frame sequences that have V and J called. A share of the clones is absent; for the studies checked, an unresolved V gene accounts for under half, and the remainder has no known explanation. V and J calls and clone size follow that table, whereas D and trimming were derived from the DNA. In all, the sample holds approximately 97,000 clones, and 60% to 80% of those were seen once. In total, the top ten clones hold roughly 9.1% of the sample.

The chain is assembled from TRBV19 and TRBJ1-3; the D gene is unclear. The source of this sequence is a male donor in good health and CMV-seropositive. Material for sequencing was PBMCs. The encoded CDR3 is CASRDSGNTIYF. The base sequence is TGTGCCAGCCGGGACTCTGGAAACACCATATATTTT.